The clone carrying this T cell receptor beta chain was detected ten times or more. From about 530 ng total RNA, TCR beta cDNA was generated with a primer in the constant region. Library construction for TCR beta comprised three nested multiplex PCR rounds performed with slightly modified ARM-PCR. Primers for the first two PCR rounds were TRBV1-TRBV30 forward primers and a C-beta reverse primer (roughly 10 cycles per round). TCRdb re-derived calls from the multiplex PCR reads in MiXCR, one entry per CDR3 protein. The table records tens of thousands of distinct CDR3 sequences, about two thirds of them present only once. The sample is drawn from a study of tumor-infiltrating lymphocytes in primary liver carcinoma. Co-extraction of RNA and DNA was performed on roughly 20-33 mg of unsorted bulk tissue. Tumor regions sampled: superior, inferior, left, right poles, and centre. V was pared by 3 bases and J by 3 bases, with 12 bases between. Germline V gene lookup returns CDR1 LGHNA and CDR2 YSLEER. The CDR3 length is 14 residues.

This rearrangement joins TRBV4-3 to TRBJ2-7, with D perhaps TRBD2 (5 bases). The receptor was isolated from a man aged 35 to 55 with primary liver carcinoma and hepatitis B virus infection. Sequencing used liver tumor tissue from sampling region 4. Subset denoted: tumor region T4, right-lateral pole. CDR3 region: CASSHRSSIYEQYF. The CDR3 region has the DNA TGCGCCAGCAGCCATCGCTCTAGCATCTACGAGCAGTACTTC.